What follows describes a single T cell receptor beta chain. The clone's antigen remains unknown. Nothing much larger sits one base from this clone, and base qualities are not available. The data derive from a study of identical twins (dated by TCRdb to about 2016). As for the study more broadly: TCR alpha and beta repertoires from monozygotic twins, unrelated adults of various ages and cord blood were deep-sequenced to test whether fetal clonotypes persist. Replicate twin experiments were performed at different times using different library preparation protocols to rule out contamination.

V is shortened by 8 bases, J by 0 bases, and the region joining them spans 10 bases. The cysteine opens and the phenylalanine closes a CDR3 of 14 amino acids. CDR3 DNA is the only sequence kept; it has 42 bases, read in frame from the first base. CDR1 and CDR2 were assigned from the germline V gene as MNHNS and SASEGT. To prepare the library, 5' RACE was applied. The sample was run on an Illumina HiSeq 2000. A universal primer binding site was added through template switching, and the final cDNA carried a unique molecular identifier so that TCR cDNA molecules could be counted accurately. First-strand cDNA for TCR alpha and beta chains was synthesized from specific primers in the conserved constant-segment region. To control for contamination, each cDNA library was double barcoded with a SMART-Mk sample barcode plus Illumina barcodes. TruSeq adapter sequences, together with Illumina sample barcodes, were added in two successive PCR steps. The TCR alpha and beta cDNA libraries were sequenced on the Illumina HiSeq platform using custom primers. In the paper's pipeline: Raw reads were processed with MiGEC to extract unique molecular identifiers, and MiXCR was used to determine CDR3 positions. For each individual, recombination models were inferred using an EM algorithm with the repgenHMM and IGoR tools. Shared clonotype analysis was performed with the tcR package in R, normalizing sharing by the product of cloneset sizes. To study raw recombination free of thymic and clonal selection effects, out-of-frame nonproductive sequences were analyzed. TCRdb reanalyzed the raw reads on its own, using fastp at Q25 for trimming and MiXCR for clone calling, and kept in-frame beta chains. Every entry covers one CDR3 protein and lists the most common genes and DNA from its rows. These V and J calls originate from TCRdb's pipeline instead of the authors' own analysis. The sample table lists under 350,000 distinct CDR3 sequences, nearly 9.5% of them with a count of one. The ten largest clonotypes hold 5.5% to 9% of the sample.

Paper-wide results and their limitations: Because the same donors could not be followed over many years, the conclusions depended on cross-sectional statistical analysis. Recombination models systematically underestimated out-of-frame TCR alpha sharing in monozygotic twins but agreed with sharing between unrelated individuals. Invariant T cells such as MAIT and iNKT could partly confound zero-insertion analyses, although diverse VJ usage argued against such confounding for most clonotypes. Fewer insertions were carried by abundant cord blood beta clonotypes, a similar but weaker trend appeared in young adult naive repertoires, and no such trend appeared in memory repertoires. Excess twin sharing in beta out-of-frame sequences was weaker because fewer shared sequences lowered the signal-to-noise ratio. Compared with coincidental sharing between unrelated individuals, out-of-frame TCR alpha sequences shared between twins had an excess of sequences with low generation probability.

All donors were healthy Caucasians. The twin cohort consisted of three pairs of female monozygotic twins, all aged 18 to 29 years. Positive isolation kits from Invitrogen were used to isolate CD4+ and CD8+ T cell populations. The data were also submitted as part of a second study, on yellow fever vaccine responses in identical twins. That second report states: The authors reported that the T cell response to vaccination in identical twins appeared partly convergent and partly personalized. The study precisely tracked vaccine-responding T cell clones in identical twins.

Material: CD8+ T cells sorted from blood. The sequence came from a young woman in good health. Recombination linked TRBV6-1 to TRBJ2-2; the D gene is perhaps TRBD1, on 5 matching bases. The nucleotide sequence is TGTGCCAGCTCTTGGGGCGCGAACACCGGGGAGCTGTTTTTT. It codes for CASSWGANTGELFF.